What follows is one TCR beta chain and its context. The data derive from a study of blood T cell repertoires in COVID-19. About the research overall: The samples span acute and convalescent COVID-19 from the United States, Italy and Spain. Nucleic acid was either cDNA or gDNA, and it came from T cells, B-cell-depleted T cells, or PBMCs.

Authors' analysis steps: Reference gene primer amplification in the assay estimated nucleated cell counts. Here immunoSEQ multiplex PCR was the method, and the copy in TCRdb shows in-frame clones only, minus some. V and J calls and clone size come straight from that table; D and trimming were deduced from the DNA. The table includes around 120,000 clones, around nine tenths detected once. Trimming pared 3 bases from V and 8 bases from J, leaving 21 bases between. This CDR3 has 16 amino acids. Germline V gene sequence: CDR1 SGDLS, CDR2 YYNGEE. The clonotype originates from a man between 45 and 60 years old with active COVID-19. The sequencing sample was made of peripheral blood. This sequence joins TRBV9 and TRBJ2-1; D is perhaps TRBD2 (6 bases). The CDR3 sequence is CASSADPTWGVDEQFF. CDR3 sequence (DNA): TGTGCCAGCAGCGCGGACCCTACTTGGGGGGTGGATGAGCAGTTCTTC. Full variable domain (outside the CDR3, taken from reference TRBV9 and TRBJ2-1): DSGVTQTPKHLITATGQRVTLRCSPRSGDLSVYWYQQSLDQGLQFLIQYYNGEERAKGNILERFSAQQFPDLHSELNLSSLELGDSALYFCASSADPTWGVDEQFFGPGTRLTVL.